This TCR beta chain was identified during a study of T cell responses to AZD1222 COVID-19 vaccine. Details on this clone: As yet, its antigen is unknown.

Findings of the study overall: Close to half of all spike-specific TCRs reportedly target regions of the variants that are unmutated.

The protocol was immunoSEQ multiplex PCR, while the TCRdb copy is restricted to in-frame clones and leaves out a portion. Here the sample spans approximately 50,000 clones, 70% to 90% being singletons. V shed 1 base and J shed 3 bases, with 10 bases lying between them. Looked up from germline, CDR1 is SGHAT and CDR2 is FQNNGV. The CDR3 loop spans 14 amino acids. This clonotype was obtained from an adult who received the AZD1222 COVID-19 vaccine. The sample was peripheral blood, taken 28 days after the second AZD1222 dose. The rearrangement uses TRBV11-2 and TRBJ2-7; D gene unclear. The CDR3 reads CASSLAAGDYEQYF. DNA for the CDR3: TGTGCCAGCAGCTTAGCCGCAGGAGACTACGAGCAGTACTTC. Full variable domain (rest looked up from reference TRBV11-2 and TRBJ2-7): EAGVAQSPRYKIIEKRQSVAFWCNPISGHATLYWYQQILGQGPKLLIQFQNNGVVDDSQLPKDRFSAERLKGVDSTLKIQPAKLEDSAVYLCASSLAAGDYEQYFGPGTRLTVT.